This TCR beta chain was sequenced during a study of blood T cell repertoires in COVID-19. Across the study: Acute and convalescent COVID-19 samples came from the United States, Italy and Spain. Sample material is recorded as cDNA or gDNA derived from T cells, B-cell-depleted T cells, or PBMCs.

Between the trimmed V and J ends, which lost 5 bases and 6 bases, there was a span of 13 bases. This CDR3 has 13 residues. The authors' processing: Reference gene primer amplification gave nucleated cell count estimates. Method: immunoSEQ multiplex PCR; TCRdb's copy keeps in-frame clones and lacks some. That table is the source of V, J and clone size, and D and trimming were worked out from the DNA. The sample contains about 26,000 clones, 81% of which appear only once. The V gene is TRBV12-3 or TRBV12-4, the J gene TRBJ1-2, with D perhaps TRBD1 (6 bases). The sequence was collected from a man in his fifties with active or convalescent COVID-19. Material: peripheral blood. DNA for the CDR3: TGTGCCAGCAGTCCTGGACAGTTCCATGGCTACACCTTC. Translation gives CASSPGQFHGYTF.